This T cell receptor beta chain was profiled in a study of cytomegalovirus exposure and HLA in healthy donors. This clone was recorded a few times. CDR1 SGDLS and CDR2 YYNGEE come from the germline V gene. V lost 4 bases to trimming and J lost 2 bases, with 12 bases between them. This CDR3 spans 14 amino acids. The PCR made use of 60 Vbeta and 13 Jbeta primers. Here immunoSEQ multiplex PCR was the method, and the copy in TCRdb shows in-frame clones only, minus some. The table shows over 130,000 clones, with 66% occurring only once. Sequencing was performed on PBMCs. This receptor was taken from a woman aged 55-69 years in good health and CMV-seronegative. This rearrangement joins TRBV9 to TRBJ2-5; D is unclear. Written as DNA, the CDR3 is TGTGCCAGCAGCTCCCCGACGGGTCAAGAGACCCAGTACTTC. Its protein product is CASSSPTGQETQYF.